These 26 T cell receptor beta chains share one sample of origin, sequenced in a study of T cell changes during pregnancy in multiple sclerosis. Sequencing was performed with immunoSEQ multiplex PCR; in TCRdb, only in-frame clones are kept and a portion is missing. Among approximately 59,000 clones listed, approximately 90% were seen once. The sample here was peripheral blood, taken in the third trimester of pregnancy. All receptors come from a female donor in good health, enrolled as a control in a pregnancy study.

This clone was observed a few times. This chain uses TRBV4-1 with TRBJ2-7; 9 positions match TRBD1. CDR3 length equals 14 residues. Germline V gene data show CDR1 as MGHRA and CDR2 as YSYEKL. J was trimmed by 3 bases and V by 3 bases; bases with no gene match: 3. The CDR3 spells CASSQRDRVYEQYF. CDR3 nucleotide sequence: TGCGCCAGCAGCCAGAGGGACAGGGTCTACGAGCAGTACTTC.

CDR3 DNA: TGTGCCAGCAACAACGCGGGGGGGCCCGACGAGCAGTACTTC. It is translated as CASNNAGGPDEQYF. The chain uses TRBV9 and TRBJ2-7, with 9 positions matching TRBD2. Germline CDR1 reads SGDLS; CDR2 reads YYNGEE. Unmatched junction bases numbered 9, after V lost 6 bases and J lost 5 bases. The CDR3 runs to 14 residues.

This clone has more than one count but fewer than ten. The chain recombines TRBV25-1 with TRBJ1-1; no definite D call. V was shortened by 1 base and J by 4 bases, with 10 bases between the two germline ends. The CDR3 has 14 amino acids. The germline gives CDR1 MGHDK, CDR2 SYGVNS. The chain's CDR3 is CASSEWGGSTEAFF. The CDR3 DNA reads as TGTGCCAGCAGTGAATGGGGAGGATCCACTGAAGCTTTCTTT. Full variable domain (missing parts from reference TRBV25-1 and TRBJ1-1): EADIYQTPRYLVIGTGKKITLECSQTMGHDKMYWYQQDPGMELHLIHYSYGVNSTEKGDLSSESTVSRIRTEHFPLTLESARPSHTSQYLCASSEWGGSTEAFFGQGTRLTVV.

The chain couples TRBV11-3 to TRBJ1-1, with D unresolved. Germline V gives CDR1 SGHNT, CDR2 YENEEA. The CDR3 covers 13 residues. Between the trimmed V and J ends, which lost 6 bases and 4 bases, there was a span of 12 bases. CDR3 DNA: TGTGCCAGCAGGGGAGGCCCCGGCACTGAAGCTTTCTTT. It translates to CASRGGPGTEAFF.

The chain uses TRBV2 and TRBJ1-5; D is ambiguous. This CDR3 is 14 amino acids long. Germline loops: CDR1 SNHLY, CDR2 FYNNEI. V lost 6 bases, J lost 2 bases, and 11 bases lay in between. The CDR3 loop reads CASRRENGNQPQHF. CDR3 DNA sequence: TGTGCCAGCAGACGAGAGAATGGCAATCAGCCCCAGCATTTT.

This chain uses TRBV29-1 with TRBJ1-1; D not certain. The germline gives CDR1 SQVTM, CDR2 ANQGSEA. Trimming removed 2 bases from V and 4 bases from J, with 8 bases in between. The CDR3 is 12 amino acids. CDR3 DNA: TGCAGCGTTGAACGAGGGTCCACTGAAGCTTTCTTT. Translating it yields CSVERGSTEAFF.

The V call is TRBV18, the J call TRBJ1-1, with 10 positions matching TRBD1. Germline CDR1 reads KGHSH; CDR2 reads LQKENI. The CDR3 sequence is 13 residues long. V gave up 5 bases and J gave up 8 bases; unmatched junction bases: 5. CDR3 DNA sequence: TGTGCCAGCTCATCAGGGGGACAGGGGGAAGCTTTCTTT. The encoded protein is CASSSGGQGEAFF.

This clone showed up just once. V is TRBV4-1 and J is TRBJ2-2, with TRBD2 matching over 7 bases. The CDR3 spans 15 residues. V lost 3 bases and J lost 4; bases outside the gene matches: 5. Looked up from germline, CDR1 is MGHRA and CDR2 is YSYEKL. Written as DNA, the CDR3 is TGCGCCAGCAGCCAGGGACTACAGAGCACCGGGGAGCTGTTTTTT. Its protein product is CASSQGLQSTGELFF.

This chain joins TRBV21-1 and TRBJ1-2; TRBD1, the table's D call, was not compared with the DNA. TRBV21-1 is annotated as a pseudogene. This CDR3 comprises 12 residues. As DNA, the CDR3 is TGTGCCAGCAGCATTATTGGGGCGGGCTACACCTTC. This translates into CASSIIGAGYTF.

The rearrangement links TRBV18 to TRBJ1-1; D is unresolved. The CDR3 extends over 15 amino acids. The V and J ends lost 6 bases and 0 bases respectively, with 14 bases between them. Germline assignment: CDR1 KGHSH and CDR2 LQKENI. CDR3 nucleotide sequence: TGTGCCAGCTCCCAGCAAGAGGGAATGAACACTGAAGCTTTCTTT. As protein: CASSQQEGMNTEAFF.

The chain employs TRBV5-1 and TRBJ2-2; D remains ambiguous. Trimming took 0 bases from V and 7 from J, leaving 4 bases between them. The germline V gene encodes CDR1 SGHRS and CDR2 YFSETQ. The CDR3 contains 12 residues. DNA for the CDR3: TGCGCCAGCAGCTTGGCGGGCGGGGAGCTGTTTTTT. It codes for CASSLAGGELFF.

The V and J genes are TRBV4-1 and TRBJ1-1; 10 bases map to TRBD1. The V gene end was trimmed by 4 bases and the J gene end by 6 bases; junction bases not matched to a gene: 8. From germline, CDR1 is MGHRA and CDR2 YSYEKL. The CDR3 sequence is 15 residues long. The CDR3, as DNA: TGCGCCAGCAGCCGGCCGGGACAGGGGAGTTCTGAAGCTTTCTTT. Its protein is CASSRPGQGSSEAFF.

This chain uses TRBV6-1 with TRBJ1-2, with D possibly TRBD1 on 5 matching bases. Trimming took off 6 bases at V and 0 bases at J, with 11 bases between the two ends. The length of the CDR3 is 14 residues. CDR1 is MNHNS, CDR2 SASEGT, per germline. DNA of the CDR3: TGTGCCAGCAGCCCGGGGGGACCTAACTATGGCTACACCTTC. Translated: CASSPGGPNYGYTF.

The V and J genes are TRBV14 and TRBJ2-3; 13 bases fit TRBD2. The junction had 11 bases not matched to a gene; V was cut back by 0 bases and J by 14 bases. This CDR3 spans 16 amino acids. Germline V gene sequence: CDR1 SGHDN, CDR2 FVKESK. The CDR3 nucleotides are TGTGCCAGCAGCCAAGACTTGGGAACTAGCGGGGGGGCATGGTATTTT. It codes for CASSQDLGTSGGAWYF.

The chain combines TRBV5-5 with TRBJ1-1; D is possibly TRBD1 (6 bases). CDR3 length equals 15 residues. Per germline, CDR1 SGHKS and CDR2 YYEKEE (reference sequence). V was clipped by 6 bases and J by 1 base, with 16 bases between them. CDR3: CASNSLTGQNTEAFF. The CDR3 DNA reads as TGTGCCAGCAATAGCTTGACAGGTCAGAACACTGAAGCTTTCTTT.

The chain joins TRBV6-5 to TRBJ2-7; 7 bases map to TRBD1. This CDR3 spans 13 amino acids. Germline-derived CDR1 and CDR2 are MNHEY and SVGAGI. J lost 6 bases, V lost 5 bases, and 7 bases had no gene match. The CDR3 DNA reads TGTGCCAGCAGTCTACAGGGGACGATCGAGCAGTACTTC. Translation: CASSLQGTIEQYF.

This chain joins TRBV5-4 and TRBJ2-3; 7 positions agree with TRBD2. Germline V lookup: CDR1 SGHNT, CDR2 YYREEE (reference sequence). CDR3 size: 16 residues. J lost 4 bases, V lost 4 bases, and 12 bases had no gene match. CDR3 sequence (DNA): TGTGCCAGCAGCCGGAGGATGAGCGGGGCCTCAGATACGCAGTATTTT. It specifies CASSRRMSGASDTQYF.

The chain carries TRBV28 and TRBJ1-2; D ambiguous. This CDR3 comprises 14 residues. Germline values: CDR1 MDHEN, CDR2 SYDVKM. V was clipped by 2 bases and J by 2 bases, with 9 bases between them. The CDR3 nucleotides are TGTGCCAGCAGTTTAGGGCGAAGAAACTATGGCTACACCTTC. Residues: CASSLGRRNYGYTF.

The rearrangement uses TRBV30 and TRBJ1-1; 7 positions match TRBD1. The CDR3 spans 12 residues. Germline CDR1 GTSNPN, CDR2 SVGIG (reference sequence). V was clipped by 7 bases and J by 0 bases; unmatched bases: 2. The DNA of the CDR3 is TGTGCCTTGACAGGGTTGAACACTGAAGCTTTCTTT. Translated, it gives CALTGLNTEAFF.

This chain links TRBV7-9 with TRBJ2-7; 9 bases are a match to TRBD1. The V segment lost 2 bases and the J segment 4 bases; nucleotides outside the gene matches: 9. The germline V gene encodes CDR1 SEHNR and CDR2 FQNEAQ (reference sequence). This CDR3 spans 16 amino acids. CDR3 DNA: TGTGCCAGCAGCTTACGCCCAACCGGACAGGGGTACGAGCAGTACTTC. Amino acids: CASSLRPTGQGYEQYF.

J is TRBJ2-7 and V is TRBV18, with D possibly being TRBD1 (5 bases). This CDR3 contains 13 residues. Germline V gene data show CDR1 as KGHSH and CDR2 as LQKENI. The ends were cut back, 1 base at V and 2 bases at J, with 6 bases in the middle. The CDR3 coding sequence is TGTGCCAGCTCACCACAGGGGACCTACGAGCAGTACTTC. It yields the protein CASSPQGTYEQYF.

The gene calls are TRBV2 and TRBJ2-3; D is ambiguous. Germline-derived CDR1 and CDR2 are SNHLY and FYNNEI. CDR3 length: 15 residues. Trimming took 2 bases from V and 7 from J, leaving 16 bases between them. Here the CDR3 reads CASSERDTRQNTQYF. The DNA of the CDR3 is TGTGCCAGCAGTGAACGAGACACTCGCCAGAATACGCAGTATTTT.

This sequence joins TRBV7-2 and TRBJ1-3; the match to TRBD1 covers 8 bases. The CDR3 totals 15 residues. V shed 5 bases and J 6 bases; nucleotides not matched to a gene: 9. Germline V gene sequence: CDR1 SGHTA, CDR2 FQGNSA. The CDR3 DNA follows: TGTGCCAGCAGCCTTTTACCGGGACAGGCAAACACCATATATTTT. Its translation: CASSLLPGQANTIYF.

The J gene is TRBJ1-6, the V gene TRBV6-5; weak D call: TRBD1 (5 bases). This CDR3 is built from 16 residues. Per germline, CDR1 MNHEY and CDR2 SVGAGI. V lost 2 bases and J 7 bases, leaving 15 bases between the germline ends. This chain's CDR3 is CASSYGTGRWNSPLHF. The CDR3 DNA sequence: TGTGCCAGCAGTTACGGTACAGGCCGCTGGAATTCACCCCTCCACTTT.

The chain uses TRBV5-1 and TRBJ2-3; no clear D. The CDR3 extends over 13 amino acids. Trimming took 3 bases from V and 1 from J, leaving 6 bases between them. CDR1 and CDR2 (germline): SGHRS, YFSETQ. The CDR3 sequence: CASSSRGTDTQYF. The CDR3 coding sequence is TGCGCCAGCAGCTCCCGGGGCACAGATACGCAGTATTTT.

CDR3 loop: CASSQQPIRQRSTDTQYF. In DNA form, the CDR3 reads TGCGCCAGCAGCCAACAACCCATTCGACAGCGTAGCACAGATACGCAGTATTTT. This rearrangement joins TRBV4-1 to TRBJ2-3; TRBD1 is a possible D gene (5 bases). Trimming took off 2 bases at V and 0 bases at J, with 18 bases between the two ends. The CDR3 has 18 residues. The germline CDR1 and CDR2 sequences are MGHRA and YSYEKL.